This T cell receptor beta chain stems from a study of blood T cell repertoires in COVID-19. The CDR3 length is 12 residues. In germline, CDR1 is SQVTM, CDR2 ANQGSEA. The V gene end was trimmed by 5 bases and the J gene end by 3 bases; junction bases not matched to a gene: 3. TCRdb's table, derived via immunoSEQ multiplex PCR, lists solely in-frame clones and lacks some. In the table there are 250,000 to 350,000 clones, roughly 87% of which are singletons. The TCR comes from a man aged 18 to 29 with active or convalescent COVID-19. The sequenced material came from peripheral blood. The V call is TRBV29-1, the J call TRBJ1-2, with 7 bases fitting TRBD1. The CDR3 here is CSVPDRDYGYTF. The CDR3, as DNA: TGCAGCGTTCCCGACAGGGACTATGGCTACACCTTC.